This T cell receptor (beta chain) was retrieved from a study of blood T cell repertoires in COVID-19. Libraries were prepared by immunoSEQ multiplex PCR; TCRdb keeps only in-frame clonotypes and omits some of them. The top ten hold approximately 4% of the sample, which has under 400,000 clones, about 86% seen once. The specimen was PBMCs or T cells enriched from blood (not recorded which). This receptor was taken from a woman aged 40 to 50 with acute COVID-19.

CDR3 region: CASRGGESSYNSPLHF. The CDR3 bases are TGTGCCAGCAGGGGAGGGGAAAGCTCCTATAATTCACCCCTCCACTTT. The V call is TRBV7-9, the J call TRBJ1-6; a possible D gene is TRBD1 (5 bases). The V gene's germline CDR1 is SEHNR and CDR2 FQNEAQ (reference sequence). Trimming left V 6 bases short and J 0 bases short, with 12 bases between. CDR3 length: 16 amino acids.